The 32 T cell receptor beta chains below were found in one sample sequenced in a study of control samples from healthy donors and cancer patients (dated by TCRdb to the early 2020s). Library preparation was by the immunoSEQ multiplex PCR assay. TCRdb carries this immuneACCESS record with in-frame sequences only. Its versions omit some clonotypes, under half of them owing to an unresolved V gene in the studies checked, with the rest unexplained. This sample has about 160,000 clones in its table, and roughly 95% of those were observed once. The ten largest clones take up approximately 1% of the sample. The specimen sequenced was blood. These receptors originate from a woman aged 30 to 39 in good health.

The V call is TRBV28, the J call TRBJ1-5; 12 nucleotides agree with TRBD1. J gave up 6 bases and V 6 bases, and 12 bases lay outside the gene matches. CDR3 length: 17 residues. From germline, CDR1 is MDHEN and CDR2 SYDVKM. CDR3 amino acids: CASRDSWDRGRGQPQHF. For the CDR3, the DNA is TGTGCCAGCAGAGATTCCTGGGACAGGGGGCGCGGTCAGCCCCAGCATTTT.

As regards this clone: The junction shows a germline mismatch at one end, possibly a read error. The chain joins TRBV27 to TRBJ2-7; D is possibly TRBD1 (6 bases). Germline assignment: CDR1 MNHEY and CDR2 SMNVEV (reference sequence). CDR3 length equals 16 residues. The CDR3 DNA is TGTGTCAGCAGCCCAACGGACAGACAAAACTCCTACGAGCAGTACTTC. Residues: CVSSPTDRQNSYEQYF.

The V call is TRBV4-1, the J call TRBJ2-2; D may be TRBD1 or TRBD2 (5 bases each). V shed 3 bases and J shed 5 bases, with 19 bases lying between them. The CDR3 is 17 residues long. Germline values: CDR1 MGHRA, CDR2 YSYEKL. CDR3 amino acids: CASSHPFGESGTGELFF. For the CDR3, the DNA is TGCGCCAGCAGCCACCCCTTCGGGGAATCAGGGACCGGGGAGCTGTTTTTT.

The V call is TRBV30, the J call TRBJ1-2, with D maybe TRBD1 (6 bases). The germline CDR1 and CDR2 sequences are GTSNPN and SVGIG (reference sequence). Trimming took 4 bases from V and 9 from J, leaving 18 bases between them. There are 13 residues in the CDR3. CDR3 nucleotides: TGTGCCTGGACCATCGGCCAGGGGAATCGCTACACCTTC. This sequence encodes CAWTIGQGNRYTF.

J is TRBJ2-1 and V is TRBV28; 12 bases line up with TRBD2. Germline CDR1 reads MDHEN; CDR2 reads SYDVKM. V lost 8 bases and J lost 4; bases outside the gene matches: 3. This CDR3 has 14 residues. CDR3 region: CASAGTSGYNEQFF. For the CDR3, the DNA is TGTGCCAGCGCCGGGACTAGCGGGTACAATGAGCAGTTCTTC.

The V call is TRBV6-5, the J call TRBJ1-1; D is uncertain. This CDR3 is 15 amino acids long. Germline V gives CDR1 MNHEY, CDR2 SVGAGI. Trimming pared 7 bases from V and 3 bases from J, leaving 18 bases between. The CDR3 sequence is CASKTIGRRDTEAFF. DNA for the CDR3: TGTGCCAGCAAAACTATAGGGAGGCGCGACACTGAAGCTTTCTTT.

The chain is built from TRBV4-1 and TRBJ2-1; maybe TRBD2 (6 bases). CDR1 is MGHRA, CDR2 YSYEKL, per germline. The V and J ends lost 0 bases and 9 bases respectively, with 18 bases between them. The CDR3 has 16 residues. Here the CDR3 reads CASSQERRERRSEQFF. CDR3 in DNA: TGCGCCAGCAGCCAAGAAAGGCGGGAAAGACGGAGTGAGCAGTTCTTC.

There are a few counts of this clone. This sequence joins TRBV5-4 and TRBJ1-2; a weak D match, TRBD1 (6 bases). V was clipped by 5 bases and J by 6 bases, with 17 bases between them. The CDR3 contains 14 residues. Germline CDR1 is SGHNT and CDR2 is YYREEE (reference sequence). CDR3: CASRYTGANDGYTF. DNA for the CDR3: TGTGCCAGCAGGTACACGGGGGCTAATGATGGCTACACCTTC.

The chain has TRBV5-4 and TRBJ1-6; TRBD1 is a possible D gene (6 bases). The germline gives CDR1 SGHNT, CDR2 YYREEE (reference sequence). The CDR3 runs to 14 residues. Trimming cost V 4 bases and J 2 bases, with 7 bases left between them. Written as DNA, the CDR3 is TGTGCCAGCAGCCGGACAGCCTATAATTCACCCCTCCACTTT. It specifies CASSRTAYNSPLHF. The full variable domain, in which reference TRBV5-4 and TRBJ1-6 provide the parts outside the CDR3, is ETGVTQSPTHLIKTRGQQVTLRCSSQSGHNTVSWYQQALGQGPQFIFQYYREEENGRGNFPPRFSGLQFPNYSSELNVNALELDDSALYLCASSRTAYNSPLHFGNGTRLTVT.

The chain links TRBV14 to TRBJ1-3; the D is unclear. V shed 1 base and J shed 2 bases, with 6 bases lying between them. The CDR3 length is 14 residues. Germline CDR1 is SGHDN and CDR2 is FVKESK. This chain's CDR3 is CASSQVGAGNTIYF. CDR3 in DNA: TGTGCCAGCAGCCAAGTCGGGGCTGGAAACACCATATATTTT.

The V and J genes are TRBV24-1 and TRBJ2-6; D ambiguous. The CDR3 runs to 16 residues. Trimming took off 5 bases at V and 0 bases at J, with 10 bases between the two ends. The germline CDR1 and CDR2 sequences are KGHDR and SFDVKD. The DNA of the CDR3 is TGTGCCACCAGTGGCGTTAAGACCTCTGGGGCCAACGTCCTGACTTTC. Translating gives CATSGVKTSGANVLTF.

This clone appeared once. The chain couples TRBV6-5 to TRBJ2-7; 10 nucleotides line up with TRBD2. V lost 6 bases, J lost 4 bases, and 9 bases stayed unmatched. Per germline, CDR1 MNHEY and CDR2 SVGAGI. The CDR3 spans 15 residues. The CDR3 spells CASRGGLAARYEQYF. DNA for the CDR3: TGTGCCAGCAGGGGAGGACTAGCGGCCCGTTACGAGCAGTACTTC.

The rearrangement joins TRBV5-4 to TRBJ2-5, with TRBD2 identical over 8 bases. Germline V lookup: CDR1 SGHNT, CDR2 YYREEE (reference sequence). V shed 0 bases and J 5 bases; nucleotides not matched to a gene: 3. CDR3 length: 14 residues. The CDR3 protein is CASSLARLAETQYF. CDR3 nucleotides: TGTGCCAGCAGCTTGGCCCGACTAGCGGAGACCCAGTACTTC.

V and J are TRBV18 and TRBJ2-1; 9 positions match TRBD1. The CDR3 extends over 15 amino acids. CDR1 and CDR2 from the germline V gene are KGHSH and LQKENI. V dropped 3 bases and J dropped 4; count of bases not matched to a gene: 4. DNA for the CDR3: TGTGCCAGCTCACCCGGGACAGGGCATTACAATGAGCAGTTCTTC. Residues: CASSPGTGHYNEQFF.

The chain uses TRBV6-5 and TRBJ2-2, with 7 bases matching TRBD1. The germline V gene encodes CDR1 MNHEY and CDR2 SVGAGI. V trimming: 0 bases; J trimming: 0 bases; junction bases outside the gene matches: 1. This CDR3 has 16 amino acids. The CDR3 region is CASSYSDRPNTGELFF. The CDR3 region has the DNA TGTGCCAGCAGTTACTCGGACAGGCCGAACACCGGGGAGCTGTTTTTT.

The CDR3 is CASREFSSEAFF. The CDR3 DNA reads TGTGCCAGCAGGGAGTTTAGTTCTGAAGCTTTCTTT. The chain links TRBV28 to TRBJ1-1; D remains unclear. The CDR3 consists of 12 residues. Trimming left V 6 bases short and J 6 bases short, with 11 bases between. Germline CDR1 MDHEN, CDR2 SYDVKM.

CDR3 bases: TGTGCCACTTGGTGGGACTCCTCTTTGGCTACGCAGTATTTT. Translated, it gives CATWWDSSLATQYF. The chain employs TRBV10-3 and TRBJ2-3, with D possibly matching TRBD2 (6 bases). Germline loops: CDR1 ENHRY, CDR2 SYGVKD. This CDR3 region has 14 residues. Trimming took 10 bases from V and 8 from J, leaving 22 bases between them.

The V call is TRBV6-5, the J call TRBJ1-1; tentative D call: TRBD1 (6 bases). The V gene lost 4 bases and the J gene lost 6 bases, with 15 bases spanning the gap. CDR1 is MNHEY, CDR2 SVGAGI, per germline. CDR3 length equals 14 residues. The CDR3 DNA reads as TGTGCCAGCAGTTCCCACAGGGCGAGGGCTGAAGCTTTCTTT. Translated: CASSSHRARAEAFF.

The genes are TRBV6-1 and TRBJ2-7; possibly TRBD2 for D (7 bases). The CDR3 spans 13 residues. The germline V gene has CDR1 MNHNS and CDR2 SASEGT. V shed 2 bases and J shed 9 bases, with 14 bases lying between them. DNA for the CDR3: TGTGCCAGCAGTGAATATAGGGAGGGGGGGCAGTACTTC. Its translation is CASSEYREGGQYF.

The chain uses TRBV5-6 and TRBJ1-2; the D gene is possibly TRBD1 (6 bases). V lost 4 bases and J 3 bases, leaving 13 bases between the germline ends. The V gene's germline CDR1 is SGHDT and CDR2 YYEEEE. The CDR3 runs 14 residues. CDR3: CASSPPDSYYGYTF. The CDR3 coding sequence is TGTGCCAGCAGCCCACCGGACAGTTACTATGGCTACACCTTC.

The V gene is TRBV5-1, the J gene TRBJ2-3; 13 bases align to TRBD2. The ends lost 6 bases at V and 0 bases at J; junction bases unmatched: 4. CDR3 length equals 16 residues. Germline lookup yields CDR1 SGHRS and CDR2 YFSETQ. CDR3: CASTPLAGGSTDTQYF. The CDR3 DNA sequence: TGCGCCAGCACGCCACTAGCGGGGGGGAGCACAGATACGCAGTATTTT. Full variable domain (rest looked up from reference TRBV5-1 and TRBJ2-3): KAGVTQTPRYLIKTRGQQVTLSCSPISGHRSVSWYQQTPGQGLQFLFEYFSETQRNKGNFPGRFSGRQFSNSRSEMNVSTLELGDSALYLCASTPLAGGSTDTQYFGPGTRLTVL.

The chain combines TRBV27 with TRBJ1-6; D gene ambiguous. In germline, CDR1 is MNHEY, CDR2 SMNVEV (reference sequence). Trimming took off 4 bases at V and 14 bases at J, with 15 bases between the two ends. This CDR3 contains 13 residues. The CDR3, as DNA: TGTGCCAGCAGTTACGACGGGCCATTGACCCTCCACTTT. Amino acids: CASSYDGPLTLHF.

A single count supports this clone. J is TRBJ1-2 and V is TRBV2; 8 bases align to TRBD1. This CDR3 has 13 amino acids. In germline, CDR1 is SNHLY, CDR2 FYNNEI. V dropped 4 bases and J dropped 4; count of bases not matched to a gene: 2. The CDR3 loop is CASSGDRLYGYTF. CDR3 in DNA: TGTGCCAGCAGTGGGGACAGGCTCTATGGCTACACCTTC.

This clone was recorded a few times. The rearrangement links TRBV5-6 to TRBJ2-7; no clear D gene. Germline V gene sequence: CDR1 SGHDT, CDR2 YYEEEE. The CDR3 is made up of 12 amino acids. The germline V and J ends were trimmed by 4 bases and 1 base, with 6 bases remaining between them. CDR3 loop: CASSVSSYEQYF. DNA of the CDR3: TGTGCCAGCAGCGTTTCGTCCTACGAGCAGTACTTC.

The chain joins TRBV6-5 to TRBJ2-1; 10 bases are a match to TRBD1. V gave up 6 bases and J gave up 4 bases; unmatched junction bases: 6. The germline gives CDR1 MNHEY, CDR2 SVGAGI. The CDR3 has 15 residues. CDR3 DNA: TGTGCCAGCAGCCTGACAGGGGGCCTGTACAATGAGCAGTTCTTC. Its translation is CASSLTGGLYNEQFF.

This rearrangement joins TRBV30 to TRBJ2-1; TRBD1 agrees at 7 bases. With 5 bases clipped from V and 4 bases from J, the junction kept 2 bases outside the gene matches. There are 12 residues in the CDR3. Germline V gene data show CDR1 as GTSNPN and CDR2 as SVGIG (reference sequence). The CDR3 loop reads CAWGDSYNEQFF. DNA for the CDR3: TGTGCCTGGGGGGACAGTTACAATGAGCAGTTCTTC.

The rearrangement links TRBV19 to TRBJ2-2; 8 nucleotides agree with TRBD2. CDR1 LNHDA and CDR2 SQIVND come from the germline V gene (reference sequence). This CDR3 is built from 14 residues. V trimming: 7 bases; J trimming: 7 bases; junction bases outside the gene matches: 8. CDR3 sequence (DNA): TGTGCCAGTACCTCGGGGGGGCGGAACGGGGAGCTGTTTTTT. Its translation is CASTSGGRNGELFF.

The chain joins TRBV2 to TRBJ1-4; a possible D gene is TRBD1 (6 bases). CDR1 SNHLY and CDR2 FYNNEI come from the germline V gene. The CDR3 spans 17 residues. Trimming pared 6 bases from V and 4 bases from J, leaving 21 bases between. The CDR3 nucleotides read TGTGCCAGCAGGGACCCGGGACACTCCTCGATTAATGAAAAACTGTTTTTT. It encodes CASRDPGHSSINEKLFF.

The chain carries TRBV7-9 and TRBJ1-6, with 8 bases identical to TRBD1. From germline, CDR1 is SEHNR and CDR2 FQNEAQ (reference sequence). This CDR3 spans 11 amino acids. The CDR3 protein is CGTGGNSPLHF. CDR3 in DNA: TGTGGAACAGGGGGTAATTCACCCCTCCACTTT. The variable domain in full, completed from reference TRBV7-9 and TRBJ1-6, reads DTGVSQNPRHKITKRGQNVTFRCDPISEHNRLYWYRQTLGQGPEFLTYFQNEAQLEKSRLLSDRFSAERPKGSFSTLEIQRTEQGDSAMYLCGTGGNSPLHFGNGTRLTVT.

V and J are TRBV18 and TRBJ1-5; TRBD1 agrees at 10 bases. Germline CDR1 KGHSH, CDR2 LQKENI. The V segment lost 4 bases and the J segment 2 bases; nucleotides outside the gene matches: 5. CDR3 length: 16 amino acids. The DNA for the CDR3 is TGTGCCAGCTCACAACAAGGGACAGGGGGCAATCAGCCCCAGCATTTT. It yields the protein CASSQQGTGGNQPQHF.

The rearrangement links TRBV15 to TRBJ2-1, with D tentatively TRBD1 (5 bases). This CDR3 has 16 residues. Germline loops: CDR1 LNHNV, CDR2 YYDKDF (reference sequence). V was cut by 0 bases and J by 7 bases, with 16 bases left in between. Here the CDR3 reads CATSRDRGFPWNEQFF. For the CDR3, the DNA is TGTGCCACCAGCAGAGATAGGGGTTTCCCATGGAATGAGCAGTTCTTC.

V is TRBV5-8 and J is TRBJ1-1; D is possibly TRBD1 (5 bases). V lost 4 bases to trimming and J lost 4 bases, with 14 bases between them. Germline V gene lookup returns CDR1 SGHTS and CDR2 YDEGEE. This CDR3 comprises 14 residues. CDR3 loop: CASSRGLEGTEAFF. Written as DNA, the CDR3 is TGTGCCAGCAGCCGGGGCCTTGAGGGCACTGAAGCTTTCTTT.